These T cell receptor beta chains were read from a single sample in a study of T cell responses to AZD1222 COVID-19 vaccine. TCRdb's table, derived via immunoSEQ multiplex PCR, lists solely in-frame clones and lacks some. The sample lists about 100,000 clones, around nine tenths seen once, with roughly 15% in the top ten. The sequenced sample was peripheral blood, obtained on day 0 of AZD1222 vaccination. These receptor sequences come from an adult in good health. Each CDR3 is given with its conserved first and last residue. Each record gives: CDR3 DNA, CDR3 protein, D gene, J gene, V gene, clone size. The D gene is left open where the match is weak. Only some rows state a clone size, as once, few, many or a class for expanded clones.

DNA: TGTGCCAGCAGCTTGGGACTAGCGGGAGGTCGAGATGAGCAGTTCTTC; CDR3: CASSLGLAGGRDEQFF; D: TRBD2; J: TRBJ2-1; V: TRBV7-2; size: NA
DNA: TGTGCCAGCAGCTTAGAGCCCAGGGGGCTGAACACTGAAGCTTTCTTT; CDR3: CASSLEPRGLNTEAFF; D: TRBD1; J: TRBJ1-1; V: TRBV11-3; size: NA
DNA: TGTGCCAGCAGGCCCGGGACAGCCTCCTACGAGCAGTACTTC; CDR3: CASRPGTASYEQYF; D: TRBD1; J: TRBJ2-7; V: TRBV2; size: NA
DNA: TGTGCCAGCAGCCAAGGACAGGGGAAGTCACCCCTCCACTTT; CDR3: CASSQGQGKSPLHF; D: TRBD1; J: TRBJ1-6; V: TRBV7-3; size: NA
DNA: TGTGCCAGCAGCAACACCGGGTCCCTCACAGATACGCAGTATTTT; CDR3: CASSNTGSLTDTQYF; D: NA; J: TRBJ2-3; V: TRBV28; size: once
DNA: TGCGCCAGCAGCTTCGGGACAGGGGGCACAGATACGCAGTATTTT; CDR3: CASSFGTGGTDTQYF; D: TRBD1; J: TRBJ2-3; V: TRBV5-1; size: NA
DNA: TGTGCCAGCAGCCATTCGGGACTAGCAGGGGTCGGCGGGGAGCTGTTTTTT; CDR3: CASSHSGLAGVGGELFF; D: TRBD2; J: TRBJ2-2; V: TRBV3-1/TRBV3-2; size: NA
DNA: TGTGCCAGCAGTTTATCCCCGAGCCAGTTTTCTATACTACGAGGGCAGTACTTC; CDR3: CASSLSPSQFSILRGQYF; D: NA; J: TRBJ2-7; V: TRBV27; size: NA
DNA: TGTGCCAGTAGAGTGACAGGGGGTTTCATGAACACTGAAGCTTTCTTT; CDR3: CASRVTGGFMNTEAFF; D: TRBD1; J: TRBJ1-1; V: TRBV19; size: NA
DNA: TGTGCCAGCTCACCATCGCGCGCGGGGGGCCCCGGTGAAGCTTTCTTT; CDR3: CASSPSRAGGPGEAFF; D: NA; J: TRBJ1-1; V: TRBV18; size: NA
DNA: TGTGCCAGCAGCGTGGGTCAGGGGACCTATGGCTACACCTTC; CDR3: CASSVGQGTYGYTF; D: NA; J: TRBJ1-2; V: TRBV9; size: NA
DNA: TGTGCCAGCAGCCCAAGCGGGGCCAACACCGGGGAGCTGTTTTTT; CDR3: CASSPSGANTGELFF; D: TRBD2; J: TRBJ2-2; V: TRBV7-2; size: NA
DNA: TGTGCCAGCAGCGATAGATACAGTCACCAAGAGACCCAGTACTTC; CDR3: CASSDRYSHQETQYF; D: NA; J: TRBJ2-5; V: TRBV7-2; size: NA
DNA: TGTGCCAGCAGCTTGAGGCCTCAACGCACAGATACGCAGTATTTT; CDR3: CASSLRPQRTDTQYF; D: NA; J: TRBJ2-3; V: TRBV7-3; size: NA
DNA: TGCAGCGTTGAGGGCGGAACCTACGAGCAGTACTTC; CDR3: CSVEGGTYEQYF; D: NA; J: TRBJ2-7; V: TRBV29-1; size: NA
DNA: TGTGCCAGCAGCTTACCGGGACAGATATCTGAAGCTTTCTTT; CDR3: CASSLPGQISEAFF; D: TRBD1; J: TRBJ1-1; V: TRBV7-9; size: once
DNA: TGTGCCAGCAGCGGAGGGACAGGGCAAGAGACCCAGTACTTC; CDR3: CASSGGTGQETQYF; D: TRBD1; J: TRBJ2-5; V: TRBV9; size: NA
DNA: TGTGCCAGTAGTATAGATCTGGGTTCAGAATACGAGCAGTACTTC; CDR3: CASSIDLGSEYEQYF; D: NA; J: TRBJ2-7; V: TRBV19; size: NA
DNA: TGTGCCAGCAGCGTAGGGGGGACCCAAGAGACCCAGTACTTC; CDR3: CASSVGGTQETQYF; D: NA; J: TRBJ2-5; V: TRBV9; size: few
DNA: TGTGCCAGCAGTCGGACTAGCGGAAACTACAATGAGCAGTTCTTC; CDR3: CASSRTSGNYNEQFF; D: TRBD2; J: TRBJ2-1; V: TRBV3-1/TRBV3-2; size: NA
DNA: TGTGCCAGCAGTGAAGCATCAGCCTACGAGCAGTACTTC; CDR3: CASSEASAYEQYF; D: NA; J: TRBJ2-7; V: TRBV2; size: NA